These T cell receptor beta chains were read from a single sample in a study of T cells in localized non-small cell lung cancer. The protocol was immunoSEQ multiplex PCR, while the TCRdb copy is restricted to in-frame clones and leaves out a portion. Here the sample spans nearly 15,000 clones, approximately 85% being singletons. The sequencing used peripheral blood, collected before any cancer treatment. These receptors originate from a woman aged 35 to 69 with stage I lung adenocarcinoma. Each CDR3 is given without its conserved first and last residue. Each record gives: V gene, clone size, D gene, J gene, CDR3 protein. D genes are given only for firm matches. The size entry is marked missing in some rows and otherwise reads once, few, many or a size class.

V: TRBV10-3
size: NA
D: TRBD1
J: TRBJ1-6
CDR3: AIRRGRNSPLH

V: TRBV19
size: NA
D: TRBD1
J: TRBJ1-6
CDR3: ASSGTGGAIRISPLH

V: TRBV15
size: NA
D: NA
J: TRBJ2-5
CDR3: ATSLGTAQETQY

V: TRBV19
size: NA
D: TRBD1
J: TRBJ1-2
CDR3: ASSTDRTGWGKGYT

V: TRBV7-9
size: NA
D: TRBD2
J: TRBJ2-5
CDR3: ASSLVLAVQETQY

V: TRBV19
size: NA
D: NA
J: TRBJ2-6
CDR3: ASKQDNSGANVLT

V: TRBV5-1
size: NA
D: TRBD1
J: TRBJ2-3
CDR3: ASSLDGTGFTDTQY

V: TRBV5-4
size: NA
D: TRBD2
J: TRBJ2-7
CDR3: ASSVTSGGTYEQY

V: TRBV5-6
size: NA
D: NA
J: TRBJ2-3
CDR3: ASSLIGEAKDTQY

V: TRBV9
size: NA
D: TRBD1
J: TRBJ2-7
CDR3: ASSVEGQGAREQY

V: TRBV6-6
size: once
D: TRBD1
J: TRBJ1-2
CDR3: ASSWPPGTGVPGYT

V: TRBV10-2
size: NA
D: NA
J: TRBJ2-2
CDR3: ASSGGQLTSYANTGELF

V: TRBV6-5
size: NA
D: NA
J: TRBJ1-2
CDR3: ASSYGAASNYGYT

V: TRBV2
size: few
D: NA
J: TRBJ2-7
CDR3: ASSGGAHEQY

V: TRBV11-2
size: NA
D: TRBD2
J: TRBJ2-2
CDR3: ASSPEGGGNTGELF

V: TRBV5-6
size: once
D: NA
J: TRBJ2-5
CDR3: ASSLLPGGETQY

V: TRBV18
size: NA
D: NA
J: TRBJ1-2
CDR3: ASSPYEGILNYGYT

V: TRBV5-4
size: NA
D: NA
J: TRBJ2-1
CDR3: ASSLDFLNDNEQF

V: TRBV6-6
size: once
D: NA
J: TRBJ2-7
CDR3: ASSHDGNYEQY

V: TRBV27
size: NA
D: TRBD1
J: TRBJ2-6
CDR3: ASRMGQVDSGANVLT

V: TRBV6-1
size: NA
D: TRBD1
J: TRBJ1-2
CDR3: ASSETPGQNYGYT

V: TRBV2
size: NA
D: NA
J: TRBJ2-7
CDR3: ASFGGSSGDYEQY

V: TRBV30
size: NA
D: NA
J: TRBJ2-2
CDR3: AWMYTGELF

V: TRBV10-3
size: once
D: NA
J: TRBJ2-5
CDR3: AISDYYSWDGEETQY

V: TRBV6-5
size: once
D: NA
J: TRBJ1-2
CDR3: ASSYSSHGGYGYT

V: TRBV5-4
size: NA
D: NA
J: TRBJ1-5
CDR3: ASSLEGGGPQH

V: TRBV20-1
size: NA
D: NA
J: TRBJ1-1
CDR3: SASRTAEAF

V: TRBV2
size: NA
D: NA
J: TRBJ1-5
CDR3: ASSEAPRQPQH

V: TRBV19
size: NA
D: NA
J: TRBJ1-4
CDR3: ASSSNRVEKLF

V: TRBV29-1
size: once
D: NA
J: TRBJ2-3
CDR3: SVGPGTDTQY

V: TRBV7-8
size: NA
D: NA
J: TRBJ1-4
CDR3: ASSLWGGDEKLF

V: TRBV4-2
size: NA
D: NA
J: TRBJ2-2
CDR3: ASSQARELNGELF

V: TRBV10-3
size: NA
D: NA
J: TRBJ2-3
CDR3: AISERDSTDTQY

V: TRBV18
size: NA
D: NA
J: TRBJ2-2
CDR3: ASSSVPGSNTGELF

V: TRBV6-1
size: NA
D: NA
J: TRBJ1-1
CDR3: ASSADSGGLNTEAF

V: TRBV10-1
size: NA
D: NA
J: TRBJ1-1
CDR3: ASKRRQSDTEAF

V: TRBV11-2
size: NA
D: NA
J: TRBJ1-2
CDR3: ASSLDTLYGYT

V: TRBV29-1
size: NA
D: TRBD1
J: TRBJ2-7
CDR3: SVARDRAYEQY

V: TRBV21-1
size: NA
D: NA
J: TRBJ1-6
CDR3: ASTPGLNSPLH

V: TRBV15
size: NA
D: NA
J: TRBJ1-1
CDR3: ATSRDRVMNTEAF

V: TRBV18
size: NA
D: NA
J: TRBJ1-1
CDR3: ASSPQENTEAF

V: TRBV18
size: NA
D: TRBD1
J: TRBJ2-7
CDR3: ASSLEQGAYEQY

V: TRBV6-1
size: NA
D: NA
J: TRBJ1-2
CDR3: ASSGGWGNYGYT